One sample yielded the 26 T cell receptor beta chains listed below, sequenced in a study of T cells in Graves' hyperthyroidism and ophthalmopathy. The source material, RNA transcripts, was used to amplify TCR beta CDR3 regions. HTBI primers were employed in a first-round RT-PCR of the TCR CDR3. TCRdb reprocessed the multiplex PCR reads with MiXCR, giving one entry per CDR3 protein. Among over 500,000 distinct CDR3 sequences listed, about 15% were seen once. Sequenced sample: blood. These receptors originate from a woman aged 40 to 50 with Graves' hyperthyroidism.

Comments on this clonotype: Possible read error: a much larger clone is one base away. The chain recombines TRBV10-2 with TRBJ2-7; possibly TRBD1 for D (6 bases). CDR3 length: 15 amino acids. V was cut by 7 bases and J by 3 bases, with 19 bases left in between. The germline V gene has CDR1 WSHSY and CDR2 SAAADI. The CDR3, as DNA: TGCGCCAGCACCGACCACCTCCAGGACAGCTACGAGCAGTACTTC. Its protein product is CASTDHLQDSYEQYF.

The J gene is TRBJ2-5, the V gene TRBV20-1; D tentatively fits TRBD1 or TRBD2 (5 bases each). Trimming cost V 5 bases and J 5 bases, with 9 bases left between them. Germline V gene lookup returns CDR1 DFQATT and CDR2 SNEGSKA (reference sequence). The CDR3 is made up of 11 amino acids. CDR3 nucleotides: TGCAGTGCTCAAAGGGACGAGACCCAGTACTTC. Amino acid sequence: CSAQRDETQYF.

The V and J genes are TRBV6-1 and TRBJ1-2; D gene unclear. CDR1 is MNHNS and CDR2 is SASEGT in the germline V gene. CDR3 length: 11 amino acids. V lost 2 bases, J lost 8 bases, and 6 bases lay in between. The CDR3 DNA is TGTGCCAGCAGTGAACTCACGGGCTACACCTTC. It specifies CASSELTGYTF.

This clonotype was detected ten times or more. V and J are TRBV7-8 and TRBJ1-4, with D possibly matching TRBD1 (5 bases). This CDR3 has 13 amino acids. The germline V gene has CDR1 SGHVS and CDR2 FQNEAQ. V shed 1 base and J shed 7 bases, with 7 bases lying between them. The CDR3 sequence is CASSLGGGEKLFF. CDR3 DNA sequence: TGTGCCAGCAGCTTAGGCGGGGGTGAAAAACTGTTTTTT.

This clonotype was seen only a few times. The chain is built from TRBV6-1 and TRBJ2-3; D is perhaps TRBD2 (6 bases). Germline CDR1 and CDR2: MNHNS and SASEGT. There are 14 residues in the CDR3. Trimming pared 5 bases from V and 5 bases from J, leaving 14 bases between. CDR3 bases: TGTGCCAGCAGTAACCGGGACTGGGGAGATACGCAGTATTTT. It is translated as CASSNRDWGDTQYF.

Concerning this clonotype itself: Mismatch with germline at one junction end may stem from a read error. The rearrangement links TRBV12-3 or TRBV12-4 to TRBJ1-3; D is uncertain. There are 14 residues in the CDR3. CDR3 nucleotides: TGTGCCGGCAGTTTGGCCCCCTCTGGAAACACCATATATTTT. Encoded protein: CAGSLAPSGNTIYF.

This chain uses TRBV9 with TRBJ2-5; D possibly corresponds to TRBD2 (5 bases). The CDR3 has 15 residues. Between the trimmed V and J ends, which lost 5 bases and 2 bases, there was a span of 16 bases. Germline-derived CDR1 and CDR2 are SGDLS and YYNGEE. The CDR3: CASSAGLGPQETQYF. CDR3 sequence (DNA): TGTGCCAGCAGTGCGGGCCTTGGCCCGCAAGAGACCCAGTACTTC.

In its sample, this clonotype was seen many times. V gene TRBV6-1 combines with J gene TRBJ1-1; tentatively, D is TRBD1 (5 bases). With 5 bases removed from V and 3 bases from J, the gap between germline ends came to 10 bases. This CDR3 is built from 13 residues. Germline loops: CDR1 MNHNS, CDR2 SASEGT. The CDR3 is CASSPRGDTEAFF. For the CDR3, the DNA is TGTGCCAGCAGTCCTCGAGGGGACACTGAAGCTTTCTTT.

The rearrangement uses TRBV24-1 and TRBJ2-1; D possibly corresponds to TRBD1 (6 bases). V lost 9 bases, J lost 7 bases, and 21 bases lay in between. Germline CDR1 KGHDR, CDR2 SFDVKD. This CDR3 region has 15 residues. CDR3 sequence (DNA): TGTGCCACCTCAGATCCGGGCAGGGGAAGGAATGAGCAGTTCTTC. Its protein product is CATSDPGRGRNEQFF.

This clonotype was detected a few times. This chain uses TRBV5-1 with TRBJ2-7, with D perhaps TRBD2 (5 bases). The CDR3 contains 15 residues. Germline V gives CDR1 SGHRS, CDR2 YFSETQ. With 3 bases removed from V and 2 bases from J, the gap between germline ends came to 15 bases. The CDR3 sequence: CASSSAGEIAYEQYF. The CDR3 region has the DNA TGCGCCAGCAGCTCAGCCGGGGAGATTGCCTACGAGCAGTACTTC. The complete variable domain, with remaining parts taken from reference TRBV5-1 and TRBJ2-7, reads KAGVTQTPRYLIKTRGQQVTLSCSPISGHRSVSWYQQTPGQGLQFLFEYFSETQRNKGNFPGRFSGRQFSNSRSEMNVSTLELGDSALYLCASSSAGEIAYEQYFGPGTRLTVT.

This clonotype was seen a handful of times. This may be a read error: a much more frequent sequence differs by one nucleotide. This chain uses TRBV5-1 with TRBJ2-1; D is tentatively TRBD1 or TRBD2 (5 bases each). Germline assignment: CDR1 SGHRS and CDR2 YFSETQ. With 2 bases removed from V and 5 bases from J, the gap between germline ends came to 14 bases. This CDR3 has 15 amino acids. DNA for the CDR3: TGCGCCAGCAGCTTCTGGTATAGAGGGGACAATGAGCAGTTCTTC. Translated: CASSFWYRGDNEQFF.

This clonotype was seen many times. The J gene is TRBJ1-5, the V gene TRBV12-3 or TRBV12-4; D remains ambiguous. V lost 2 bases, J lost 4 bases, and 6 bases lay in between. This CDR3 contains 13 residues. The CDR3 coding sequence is TGTGCCAGCAGTTTACGGGTAAATCAGCCCCAGCATTTT. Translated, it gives CASSLRVNQPQHF.

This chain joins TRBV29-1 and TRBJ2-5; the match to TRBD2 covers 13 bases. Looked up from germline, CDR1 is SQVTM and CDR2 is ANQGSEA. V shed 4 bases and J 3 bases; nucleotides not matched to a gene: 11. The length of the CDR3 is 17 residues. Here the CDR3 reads CSVGPGTSGTVKETQYF. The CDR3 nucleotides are TGCAGCGTTGGACCGGGGACTAGCGGGACGGTAAAAGAGACCCAGTACTTC.

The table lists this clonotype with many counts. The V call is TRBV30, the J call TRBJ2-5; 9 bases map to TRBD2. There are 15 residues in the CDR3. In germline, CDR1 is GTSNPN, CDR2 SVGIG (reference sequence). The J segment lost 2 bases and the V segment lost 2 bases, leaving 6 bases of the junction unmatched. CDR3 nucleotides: TGTGCCTGGAGTTCGTGGCGGGAGGGGCAAGAGACCCAGTACTTC. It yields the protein CAWSSWREGQETQYF.

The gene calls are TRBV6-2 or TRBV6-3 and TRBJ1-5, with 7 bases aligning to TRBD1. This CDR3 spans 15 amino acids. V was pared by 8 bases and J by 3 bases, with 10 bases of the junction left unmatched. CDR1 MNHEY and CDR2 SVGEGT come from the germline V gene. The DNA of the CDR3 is TGTGCCAGCGGTCCTACAGGGGTCTACAATCAGCCCCAGCATTTT. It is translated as CASGPTGVYNQPQHF.

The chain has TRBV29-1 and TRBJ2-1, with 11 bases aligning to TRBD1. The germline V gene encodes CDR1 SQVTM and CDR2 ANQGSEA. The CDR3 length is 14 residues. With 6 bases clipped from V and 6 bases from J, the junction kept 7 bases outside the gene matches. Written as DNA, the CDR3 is TGCAGCGTGAGGGACAGGGGGACTTTCAATGAGCAGTTCTTC. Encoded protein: CSVRDRGTFNEQFF.

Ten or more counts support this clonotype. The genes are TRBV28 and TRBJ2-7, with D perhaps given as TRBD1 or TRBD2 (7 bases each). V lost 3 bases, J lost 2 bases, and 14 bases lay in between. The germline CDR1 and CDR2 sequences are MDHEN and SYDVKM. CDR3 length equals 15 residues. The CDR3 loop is CASSLQGGKTYEQYF. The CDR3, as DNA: TGTGCCAGCAGTTTGCAGGGGGGGAAAACCTACGAGCAGTACTTC. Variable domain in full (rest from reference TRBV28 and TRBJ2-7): DVKVTQSSRYLVKRTGEKVFLECVQDMDHENMFWYRQDPGLGLRLIYFSYDVKMKEKGDIPEGYSVSREKKERFSLILESASTNQTSMYLCASSLQGGKTYEQYFGPGTRLTVT.

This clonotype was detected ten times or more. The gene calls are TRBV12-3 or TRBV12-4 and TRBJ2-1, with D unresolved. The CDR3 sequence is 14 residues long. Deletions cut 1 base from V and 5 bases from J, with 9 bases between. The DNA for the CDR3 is TGTGCCAGCAGTTTAGGGTGGGGTGACAATGAGCAGTTCTTC. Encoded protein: CASSLGWGDNEQFF.

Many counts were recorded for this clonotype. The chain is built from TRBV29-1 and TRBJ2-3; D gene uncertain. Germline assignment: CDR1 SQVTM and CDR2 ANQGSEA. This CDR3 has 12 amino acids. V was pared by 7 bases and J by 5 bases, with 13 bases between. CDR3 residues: CSARDGQDTQYF. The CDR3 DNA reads TGCAGCGCCCGAGATGGTCAAGATACGCAGTATTTT.

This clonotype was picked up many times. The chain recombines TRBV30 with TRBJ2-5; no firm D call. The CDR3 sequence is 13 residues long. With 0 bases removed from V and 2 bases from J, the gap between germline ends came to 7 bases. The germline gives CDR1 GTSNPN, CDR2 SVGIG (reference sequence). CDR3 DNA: TGTGCCTGGAGTGTTATAGTACAAGAGACCCAGTACTTC. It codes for CAWSVIVQETQYF.

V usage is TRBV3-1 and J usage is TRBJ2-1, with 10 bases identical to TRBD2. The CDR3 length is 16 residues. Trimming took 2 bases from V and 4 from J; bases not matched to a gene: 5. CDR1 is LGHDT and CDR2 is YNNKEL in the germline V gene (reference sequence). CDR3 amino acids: CASSQMASGSYNEQFF. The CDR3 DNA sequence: TGTGCCAGCAGCCAAATGGCTAGCGGGAGTTACAATGAGCAGTTCTTC.

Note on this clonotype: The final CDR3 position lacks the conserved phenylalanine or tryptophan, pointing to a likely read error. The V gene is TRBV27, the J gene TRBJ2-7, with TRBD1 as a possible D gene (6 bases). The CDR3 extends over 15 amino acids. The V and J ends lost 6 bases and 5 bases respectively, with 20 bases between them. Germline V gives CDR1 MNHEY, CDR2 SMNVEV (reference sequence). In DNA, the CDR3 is TGTGCCAGCAGCTCTCCGGTACAGGGTGTGAACGAGCAGTACCTC. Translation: CASSSPVQGVNEQYL.

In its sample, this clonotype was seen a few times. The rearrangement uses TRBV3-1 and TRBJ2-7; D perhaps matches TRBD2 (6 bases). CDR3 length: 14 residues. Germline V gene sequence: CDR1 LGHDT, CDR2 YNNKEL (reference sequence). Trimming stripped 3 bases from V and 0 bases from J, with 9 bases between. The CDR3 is CASSHRGTSYEQYF. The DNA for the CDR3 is TGTGCCAGCAGCCACCGGGGGACCTCCTACGAGCAGTACTTC.

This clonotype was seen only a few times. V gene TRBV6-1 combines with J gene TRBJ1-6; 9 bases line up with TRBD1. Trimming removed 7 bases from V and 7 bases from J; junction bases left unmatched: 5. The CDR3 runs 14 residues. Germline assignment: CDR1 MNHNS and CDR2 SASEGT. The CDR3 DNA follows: TGTGCCAGCACCACCGGGACAGGGAATTCACCCCTCCACTTT. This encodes CASTTGTGNSPLHF.

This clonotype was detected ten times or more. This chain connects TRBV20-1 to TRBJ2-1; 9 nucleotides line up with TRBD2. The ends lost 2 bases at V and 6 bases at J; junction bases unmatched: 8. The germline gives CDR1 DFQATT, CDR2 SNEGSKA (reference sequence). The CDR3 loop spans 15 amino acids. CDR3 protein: CSARYLAGEINEQFF. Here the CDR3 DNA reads TGCAGTGCTAGATACTTAGCGGGAGAAATCAATGAGCAGTTCTTC.

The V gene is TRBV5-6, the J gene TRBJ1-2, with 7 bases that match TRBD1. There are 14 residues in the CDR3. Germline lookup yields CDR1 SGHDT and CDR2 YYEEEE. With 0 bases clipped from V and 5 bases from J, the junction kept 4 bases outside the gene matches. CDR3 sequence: CASSLGTGFYGYTF. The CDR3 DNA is TGTGCCAGCAGCTTGGGGACAGGCTTTTATGGCTACACCTTC. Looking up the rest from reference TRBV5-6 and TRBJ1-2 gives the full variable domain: DAGVTQSPTHLIKTRGQQVTLRCSPKSGHDTVSWYQQALGQGPQFIFQYYEEEERQRGNFPDRFSGHQFPNYSSELNVNALLLGDSALYLCASSLGTGFYGYTFGSGTRLTVV.